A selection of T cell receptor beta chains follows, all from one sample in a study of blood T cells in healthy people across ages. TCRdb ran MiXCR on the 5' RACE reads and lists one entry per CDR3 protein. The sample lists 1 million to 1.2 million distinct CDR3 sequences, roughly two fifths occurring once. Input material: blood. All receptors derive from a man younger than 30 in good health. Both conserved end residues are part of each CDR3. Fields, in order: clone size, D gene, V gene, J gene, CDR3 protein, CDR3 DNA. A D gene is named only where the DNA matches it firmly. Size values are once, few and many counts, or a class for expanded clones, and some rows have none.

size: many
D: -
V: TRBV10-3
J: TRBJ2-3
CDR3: CAISESPASTDTQYF
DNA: TGTGCCATCAGTGAGTCCCCAGCCAGCACAGATACGCAGTATTTT

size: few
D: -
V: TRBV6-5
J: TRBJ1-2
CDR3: CASSYLVGDYGYTF
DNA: TGTGCCAGCAGTTACCTAGTAGGGGACTATGGCTACACCTTC

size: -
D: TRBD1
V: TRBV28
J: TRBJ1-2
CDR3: CASRKGDRGITGYTF
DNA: TGTGCCAGCAGAAAAGGGGACAGGGGCATAACTGGCTACACCTTC

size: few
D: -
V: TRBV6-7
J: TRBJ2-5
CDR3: CASSPTSSPITWKYRGETQYF
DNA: TGTGCCAGCAGTCCGACTAGCTCCCCTATTACCTGGAAGTACAGGGGGGAGACCCAGTACTTC

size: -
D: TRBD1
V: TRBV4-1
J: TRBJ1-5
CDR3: CASSHHRDRGSGQPQHF
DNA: TGCGCCAGCAGCCACCACCGGGACAGGGGGTCGGGCCAGCCCCAGCATTTT

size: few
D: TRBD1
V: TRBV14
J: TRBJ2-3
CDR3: CASSQGDRADVWYPDTQYF
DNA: TGTGCCAGCAGCCAAGGGGACAGGGCCGATGTTTGGTATCCAGATACGCAGTATTTT

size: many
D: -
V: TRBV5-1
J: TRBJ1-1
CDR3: CASSLERGYTEAFF
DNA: TGCGCCAGCAGCTTGGAAAGGGGTTACACTGAAGCTTTCTTT

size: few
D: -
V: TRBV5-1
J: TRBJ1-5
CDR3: CASSSDPGHHPRDLPDSNQPQHF
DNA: TGCGCCAGCAGCTCAGATCCGGGACATCACCCCCGAGACCTACCCGATAGCAATCAGCCCCAGCATTTT

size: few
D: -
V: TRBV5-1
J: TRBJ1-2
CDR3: CASRLFLSQEDYGYTF
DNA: TGCGCCAGCAGGCTTTTCTTATCACAGGAGGACTATGGCTACACCTTC

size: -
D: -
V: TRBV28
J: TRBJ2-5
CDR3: CASHTGRETQYF
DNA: TGTGCCAGTCATACAGGGCGGGAGACCCAGTACTTC

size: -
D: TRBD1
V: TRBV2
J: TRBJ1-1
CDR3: CASRTGKNTEAFF
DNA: TGTGCCAGCAGGACAGGGAAAAACACTGAAGCTTTCTTT

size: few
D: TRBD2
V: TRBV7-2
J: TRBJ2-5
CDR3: CASSLGREEQTQYF
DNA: TGTGCCAGCAGCTTGGGGCGGGAGGAACAGACCCAGTACTTC

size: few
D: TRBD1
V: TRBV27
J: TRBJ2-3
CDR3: CATYDRAKDTQYF
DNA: TGTGCCACTTACGACAGGGCCAAAGATACGCAGTATTTT

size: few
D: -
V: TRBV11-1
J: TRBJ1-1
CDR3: CASSPGPTSSRDPKRDTEAFF
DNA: TGTGCCAGCAGCCCAGGTCCAACTAGCAGCCGGGACCCAAAGCGGGACACTGAAGCTTTCTTT

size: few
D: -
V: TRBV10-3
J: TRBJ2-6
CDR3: CAISESGPSGANVLTF
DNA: TGTGCCATCAGTGAGTCGGGTCCTAGTGGGGCCAACGTCCTGACTTTC

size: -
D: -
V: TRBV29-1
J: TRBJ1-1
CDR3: CSATSGQGTEAFF
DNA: TGCAGCGCTACAAGTGGGCAGGGCACTGAAGCTTTCTTT

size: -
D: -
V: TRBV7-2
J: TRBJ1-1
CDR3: CASSFDSGNTEAFF
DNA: TGTGCCAGCAGCTTCGACTCCGGGAACACTGAAGCTTTCTTT

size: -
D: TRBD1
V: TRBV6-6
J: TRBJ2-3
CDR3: CASRMDRAITDTQYF
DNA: TGTGCCAGCAGGATGGACAGGGCAATCACAGATACGCAGTATTTT

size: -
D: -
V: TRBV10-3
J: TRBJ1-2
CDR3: CAISDPREPINYGYTF
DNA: TGTGCCATCAGTGACCCCCGGGAGCCCATCAACTATGGCTACACCTTC

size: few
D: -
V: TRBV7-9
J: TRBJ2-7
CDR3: CASSRDPQYEQYF
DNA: TGTGCCAGCAGTCGGGACCCCCAGTACGAGCAGTACTTC

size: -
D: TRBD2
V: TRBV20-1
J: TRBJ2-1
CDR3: CSAELADYNEQFF
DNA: TGCAGTGCCGAGCTAGCGGACTACAATGAGCAGTTCTTC

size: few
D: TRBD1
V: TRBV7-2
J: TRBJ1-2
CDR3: CASSSQGQDYGYTF
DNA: TGTGCCAGCAGCTCACAAGGACAGGACTATGGCTACACCTTC

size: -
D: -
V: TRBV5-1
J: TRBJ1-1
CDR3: CASSFGAGVNTEAFF
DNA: TGCGCCAGCAGCTTCGGGGCAGGTGTGAACACTGAAGCTTTCTTT

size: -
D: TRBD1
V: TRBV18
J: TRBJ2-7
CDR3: CASSPRDSSSSYEQYF
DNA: TGTGCCAGCTCACCCCGGGACAGTTCGAGCTCCTACGAGCAGTACTTC

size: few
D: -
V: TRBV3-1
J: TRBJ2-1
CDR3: CASSQSAIWDNEQFF
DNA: TGTGCCAGCAGCCAGTCGGCCATTTGGGACAATGAGCAGTTCTTC

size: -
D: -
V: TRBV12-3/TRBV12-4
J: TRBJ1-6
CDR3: CASSLSDQINSPLHF
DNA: TGTGCCAGCAGTTTATCCGATCAGATCAATTCACCCCTCCACTTT

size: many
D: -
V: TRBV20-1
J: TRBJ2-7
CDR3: CSATRETYEQYF
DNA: TGCAGTGCTACCAGGGAAACCTACGAGCAGTACTTC